This T cell receptor (beta chain) was identified during a study of long-term antiretroviral therapy in people with HIV. The study's findings and limits: With ART, diversity went up but was still lower than in transplant donor controls.

Germline lookup yields CDR1 KGHSH and CDR2 LQKENI. V was cut by 5 bases and J by 8 bases, with 15 bases left in between. The CDR3 has 14 residues. A v3.0 immunoSEQ assay was performed at survey level. Some clones are missing from TCRdb's copy, which holds only in-frame ones; the method was immunoSEQ multiplex PCR. The profile covers about 22,000 clones, with around 76% appearing a single time and 12% taken by the ten largest. As regards this clone: What it recognizes is unknown.

This rearrangement joins TRBV18 to TRBJ1-4, with D uncertain. This sequence originates from a woman in her thirties or forties with HIV. The sample consisted of unsorted PBMCs, taken around 21 months before starting antiretroviral therapy. For the CDR3, the DNA is TGTGCCAGCTCAGGCGGCGTGGGAGGGGAAAAACTGTTTTTT. Protein sequence: CASSGGVGGEKLFF.